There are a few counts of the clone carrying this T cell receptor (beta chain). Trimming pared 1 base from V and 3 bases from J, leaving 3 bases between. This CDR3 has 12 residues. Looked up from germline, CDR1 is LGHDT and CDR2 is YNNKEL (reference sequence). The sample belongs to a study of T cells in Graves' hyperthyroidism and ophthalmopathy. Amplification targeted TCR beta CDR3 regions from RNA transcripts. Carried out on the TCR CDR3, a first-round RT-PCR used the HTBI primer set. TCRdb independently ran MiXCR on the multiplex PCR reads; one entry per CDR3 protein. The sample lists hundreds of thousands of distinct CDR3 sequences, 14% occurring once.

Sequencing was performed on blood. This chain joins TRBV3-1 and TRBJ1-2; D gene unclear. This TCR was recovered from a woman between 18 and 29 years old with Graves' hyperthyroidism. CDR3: CASSQVHYGYTF. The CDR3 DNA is TGTGCCAGCAGCCAAGTTCACTATGGCTACACCTTC.